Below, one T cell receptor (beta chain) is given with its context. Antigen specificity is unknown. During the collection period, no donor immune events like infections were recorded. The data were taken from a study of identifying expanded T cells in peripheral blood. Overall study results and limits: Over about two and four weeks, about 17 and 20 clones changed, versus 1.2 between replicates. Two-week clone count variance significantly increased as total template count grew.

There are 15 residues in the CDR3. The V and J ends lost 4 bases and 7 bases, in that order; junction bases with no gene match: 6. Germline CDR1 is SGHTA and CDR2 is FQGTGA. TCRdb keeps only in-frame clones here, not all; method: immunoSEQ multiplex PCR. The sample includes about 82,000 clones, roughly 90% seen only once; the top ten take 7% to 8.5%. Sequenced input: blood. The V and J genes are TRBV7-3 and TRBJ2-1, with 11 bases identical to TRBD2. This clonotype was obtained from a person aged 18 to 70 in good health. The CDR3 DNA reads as TGTGCCAGCAGCTCTCGACTAGCGGGAAGGAATGAGCAGTTCTTC. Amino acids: CASSSRLAGRNEQFF.